This T cell receptor beta chain was recorded in a study of blood T cell repertoires in COVID-19. The wider study: Some COVID-19 samples were acute and others convalescent; all came from the United States, Italy and Spain. T cells, B-cell-depleted T cells, or PBMCs supplied cDNA or gDNA.

CDR3 length: 13 amino acids. Germline V gene data show CDR1 as SQVTM and CDR2 as ANQGSEA. V was cut by 3 bases and J by 6 bases, with 14 bases left in between. Authors' data handling: Amplifying reference gene primers gave estimates of nucleated cell counts. Repertoires were generated with immunoSEQ multiplex PCR, while TCRdb's copy carries only in-frame clones and drops some. V and J calls and clone size follow that table, whereas D and trimming were derived from the DNA. This sample has approximately 200,000 clones, with around 83% found just once. V gene TRBV29-1 combines with J gene TRBJ1-1; D may be TRBD1 (5 bases). Specimen: peripheral blood. This sequence originates from a man aged 35-49 years with acute or convalescent COVID-19. The CDR3 is CSVEADPGAEAFF. CDR3 nucleotides: TGCAGCGTTGAGGCCGACCCGGGGGCTGAAGCTTTCTTT.